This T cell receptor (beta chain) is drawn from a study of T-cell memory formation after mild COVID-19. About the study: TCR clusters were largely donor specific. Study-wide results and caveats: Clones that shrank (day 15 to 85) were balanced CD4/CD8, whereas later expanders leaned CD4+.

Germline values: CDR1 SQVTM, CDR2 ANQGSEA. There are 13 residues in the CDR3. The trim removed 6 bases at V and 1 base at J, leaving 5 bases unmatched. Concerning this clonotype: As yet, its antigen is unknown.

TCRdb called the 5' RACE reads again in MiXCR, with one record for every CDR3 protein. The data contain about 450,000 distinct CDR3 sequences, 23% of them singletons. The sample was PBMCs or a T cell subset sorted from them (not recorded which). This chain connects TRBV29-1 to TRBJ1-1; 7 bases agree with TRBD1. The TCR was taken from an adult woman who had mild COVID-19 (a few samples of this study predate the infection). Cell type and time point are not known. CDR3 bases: TGCAGCGTACGACAGGGCCGGAACACTGAAGCTTTCTTT. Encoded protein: CSVRQGRNTEAFF.